The present entry profiles one T cell receptor beta chain with its context. The antigen is unknown. TCRdb re-derived calls from the reads in MiXCR, one entry per CDR3 protein. The sample has about 530,000 distinct CDR3 sequences; more than 20% are singletons. The CDR3 loop spans 13 amino acids. The germline V gene has CDR1 MNHEY and CDR2 SVGEGT. V was cut by 5 bases and J by 4 bases, with 11 bases left in between. The source of the sample is a study of T cell repertoires in cytomegalovirus infection. Turning to the study itself: Public signatures in TCR beta pointed to CMV infection and matching HLA type.

Points from the study as a whole: Ex vivo, HLA-C-restricted CMV-specific TCR beta clonotypes prevailed over the rest of the response. The cumulative frequency of public TCR beta families identified carriers of CMV plus the relevant HLA.

Sequenced sample: PBMCs. The source of this sequence is a human donor in good health (CMV status not recorded). Some clones in this sample may be carry-over from other donors' samples. This chain connects TRBV6-2 or TRBV6-3 to TRBJ1-2, with a tentative D call TRBD1 (5 bases). Here the CDR3 DNA reads TGTGCCAGCAGTAGGACAACGAGCTATGGCTACACCTTC. Its translation is CASSRTTSYGYTF.